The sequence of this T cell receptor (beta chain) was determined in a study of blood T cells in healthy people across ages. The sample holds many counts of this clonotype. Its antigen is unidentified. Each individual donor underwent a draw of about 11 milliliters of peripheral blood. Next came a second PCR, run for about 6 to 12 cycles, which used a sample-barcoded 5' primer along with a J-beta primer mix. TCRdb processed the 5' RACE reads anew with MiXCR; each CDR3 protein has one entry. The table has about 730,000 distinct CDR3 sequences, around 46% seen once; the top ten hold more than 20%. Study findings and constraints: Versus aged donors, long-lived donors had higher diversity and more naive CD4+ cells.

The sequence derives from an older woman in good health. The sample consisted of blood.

The CDR3 bases are TGCGCCAGCAGCTTAGGACCGGGCCCCGAGGAGACCCAGTACTTC. Its protein is CASSLGPGPEETQYF. The V gene is TRBV5-1, the J gene TRBJ2-5; unclear D gene. This CDR3 is 15 amino acids long. Deletions cut 2 bases from V and 5 bases from J, with 16 bases between. In germline, CDR1 is SGHRS, CDR2 YFSETQ.